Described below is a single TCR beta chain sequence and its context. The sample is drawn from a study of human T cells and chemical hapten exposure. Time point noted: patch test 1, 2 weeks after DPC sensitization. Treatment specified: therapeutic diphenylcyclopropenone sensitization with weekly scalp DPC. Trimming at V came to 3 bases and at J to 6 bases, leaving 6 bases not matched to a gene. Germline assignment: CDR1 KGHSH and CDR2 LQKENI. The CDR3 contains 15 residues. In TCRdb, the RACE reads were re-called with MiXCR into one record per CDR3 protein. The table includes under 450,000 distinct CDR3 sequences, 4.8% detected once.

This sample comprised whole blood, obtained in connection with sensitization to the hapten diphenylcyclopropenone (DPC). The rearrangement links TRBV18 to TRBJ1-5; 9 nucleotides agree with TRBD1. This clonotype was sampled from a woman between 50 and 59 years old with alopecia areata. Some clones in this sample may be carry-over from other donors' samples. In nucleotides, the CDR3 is TGTGCCAGCTCACCCAACCGGGACAGGGCTCAGCCCCAGCATTTT. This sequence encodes CASSPNRDRAQPQHF. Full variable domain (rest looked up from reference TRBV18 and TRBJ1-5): NAGVMQNPRHLVRRRGQEARLRCSPMKGHSHVYWYRQLPEEGLKFMVYLQKENIIDESGMPKERFSAEFPKEGPSILRIQQVVRGDSAAYFCASSPNRDRAQPQHFGDGTRLSIL.